This TCR beta chain was profiled in a study of T-cell reconstitution after alpha-beta-depleted transplantation in children. For TCRbeta, the library was prepared with unique molecular identifiers. A single record per CDR3 protein comes from TCRdb applying MiXCR to the PCR reads. This repertoire shows about 600,000 distinct CDR3 sequences, approximately 12% found once; its top ten account for around 2%. General study points: About two months after transplant, alpha-beta T cells reportedly came from several hundred expanded graft clones. At one year after transplant, newly produced T cells mostly accounted for T-cell counts and diversity.

A note on this clonotype: Its specificity is not known.

The CDR3 has 13 residues. V lost 10 bases to trimming and J lost 2 bases, with 13 bases between them. The sample in question was PBMCs, mostly from graft donor cells, obtained 360 days after TCRalphabeta/CD19-depleted stem cell transplant. This receptor was identified in a male patient aged 5 to 17 who had a stem cell transplant for acute myeloid leukemia, so the T cells may come from the graft donor. This rearrangement joins TRBV12-3 or TRBV12-4 to TRBJ2-3, with D possibly matching TRBD2 (6 bases). CDR3 sequence reads: CANARDFTDTQYF. The CDR3 region has the DNA TGTGCCAACGCCCGGGACTTCACAGATACGCAGTATTTT.